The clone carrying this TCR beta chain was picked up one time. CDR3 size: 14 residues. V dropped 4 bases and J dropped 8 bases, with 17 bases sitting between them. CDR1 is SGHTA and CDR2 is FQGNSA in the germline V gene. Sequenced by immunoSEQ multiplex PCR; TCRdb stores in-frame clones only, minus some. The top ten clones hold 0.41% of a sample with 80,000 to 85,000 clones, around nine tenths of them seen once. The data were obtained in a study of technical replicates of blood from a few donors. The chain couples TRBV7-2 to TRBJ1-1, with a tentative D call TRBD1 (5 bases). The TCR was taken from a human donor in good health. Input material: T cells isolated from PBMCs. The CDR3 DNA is TGTGCCAGCAGCTCCCAGGGCGATCGGAGAGAAGCTTTCTTT. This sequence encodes CASSSQGDRREAFF.